This section outlines one TCR beta chain sequence together with its context. Its antigen is not identified. The data stem from a study of radiotherapy plus CTLA-4 blockade in lung cancer. Study details: Objective response rate was about 19%; disease control rate, around 31%. The study's findings and limits: Once radiotherapy plus ipilimumab had been given, TCR clones derived from tumor expanded in blood.

From germline, CDR1 is SNHLY and CDR2 FYNNEI. Trimming shortened V by 5 bases and J by 7 bases, and 12 bases separated the two germline ends. The CDR3 has 13 amino acids. TCRdb keeps only in-frame clones here, not all; method: immunoSEQ multiplex PCR. The table includes roughly 76,000 clones, over 65% detected once. This clonotype was obtained from a human donor with non-small cell lung cancer whose response to radiotherapy plus ipilimumab could not be evaluated. V gene TRBV2 combines with J gene TRBJ1-5, with TRBD1 as a possible D gene (6 bases). Here the sequenced sample was peripheral blood, taken from a patient treated with radiotherapy plus ipilimumab. The chain's CDR3 is CASSKGVAQPQHF. CDR3 nucleotides: TGTGCCAGCAGTAAGGGGGTTGCCCAGCCCCAGCATTTT. The whole variable domain, remainder taken from reference TRBV2 and TRBJ1-5, is EPEVTQTPSHQVTQMGQEVILRCVPISNHLYFYWYRQILGQKVEFLVSFYNNEISEKSEIFDDQFSVERPDGSNFTLKIRSTKLEDSAMYFCASSKGVAQPQHFGDGTRLSIL.